This T cell receptor (beta chain) was captured by sequencing in a study of graft-versus-host responses after intestinal transplantation. Study-wide results and caveats: Recipient marrow showed GvH clones, some seen first in ileum or blood. Patients who carried graft-donor T cell macrochimerism also had high graft-versus-host to host-versus-graft clonal ratios in their allografts.

Assay: immunoSEQ multiplex PCR; the TCRdb copy retains only in-frame clones and omits some. Of almost 70,000 clones listed, roughly 89% were seen once; the top ten hold around 6.7%. About this clone: Its antigen is as yet unknown.

The receptor's source is a human patient who received an intestinal transplant, so some T cells may come from the graft donor. The sample here was bone marrow, taken approximately 740 days after intestinal transplantation.

The CDR3 nucleotides read TGCGCCAGCAGCCTGAATACCGGGACAGGGACCGGGGAGCAGTACTTC. This codes for CASSLNTGTGTGEQYF. J is TRBJ2-7 and V is TRBV5-1; 9 bases match TRBD1. The germline V gene encodes CDR1 SGHRS and CDR2 YFSETQ. The V segment lost 4 bases and the J segment 7 bases; nucleotides outside the gene matches: 15. The CDR3 extends over 16 amino acids.